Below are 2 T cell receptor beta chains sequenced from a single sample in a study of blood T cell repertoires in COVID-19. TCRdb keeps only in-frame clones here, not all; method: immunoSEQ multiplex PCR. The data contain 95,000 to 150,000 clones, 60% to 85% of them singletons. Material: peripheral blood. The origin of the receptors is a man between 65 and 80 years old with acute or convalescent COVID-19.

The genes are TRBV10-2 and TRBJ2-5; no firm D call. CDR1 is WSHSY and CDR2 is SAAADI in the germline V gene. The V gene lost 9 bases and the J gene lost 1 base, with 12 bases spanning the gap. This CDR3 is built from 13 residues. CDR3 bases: TGCGCCAGTAGCCTGTTGCCCCAAGAGACCCAGTACTTC. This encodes CASSLLPQETQYF.

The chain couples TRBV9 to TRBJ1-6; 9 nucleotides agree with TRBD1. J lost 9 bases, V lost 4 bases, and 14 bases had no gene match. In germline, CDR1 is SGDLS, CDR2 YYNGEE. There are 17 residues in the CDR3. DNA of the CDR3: TGTGCCAGCAGCCCGGGGACAGGGTCAGGGTTGGGTTCACCCCTCCACTTT. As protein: CASSPGTGSGLGSPLHF.